The 20 T cell receptor beta chains listed next were all sequenced from one sample in a study of cytomegalovirus exposure and HLA in healthy donors (dated by TCRdb to the late 2010s). The library was prepared using the immunoSEQ multiplex PCR assay. The multiplex PCR relied on a mix of 60 forward primers for TCR Vbeta segments and 13 reverse primers for TCR Jbeta segments. TCRdb holds this immuneACCESS table with in-frame rearrangements only. Some clones are missing; in checked studies, unresolved V genes explain under half, and the rest has no known cause. The sample data list around 150,000 clones, and almost 80% of these were observed just once. The ten most abundant clones make up 0.95% to 1.5% of the sample. Sequencing used PBMCs. The receptors shown here come from a woman between 45 and 60 years old in good health and CMV-seronegative.

The chain joins TRBV7-7 to TRBJ1-6, with TRBD1 matching over 7 bases. The J segment lost 8 bases and the V segment lost 5 bases, leaving 3 bases of the junction unmatched. CDR1 SSHAT and CDR2 FNYEAQ come from the germline V gene (reference sequence). CDR3 size: 13 residues. The CDR3 DNA follows: TGTGCCAGCAGCCTTGACAGGGATTCACCCCTCCACTTT. Amino acids: CASSLDRDSPLHF.

The chain has TRBV5-4 and TRBJ2-1, with 9 bases matching TRBD2. The CDR3 length is 20 residues. CDR1 and CDR2 from the germline V gene are SGHNT and YYREEE (reference sequence). Losses at the gene ends were 4 bases for V and 0 bases for J; bases not matched to a gene: 17. In DNA, the CDR3 is TGTGCCAGCAGCGACGACTGGCTAGCGGGAACCCGAAACTCCTACAATGAGCAGTTCTTC. It translates to CASSDDWLAGTRNSYNEQFF.

The J gene is TRBJ1-2, the V gene TRBV6-1, with a weak D call TRBD1 (6 bases). The germline gives CDR1 MNHNS, CDR2 SASEGT. The CDR3 length is 13 residues. V gave up 6 bases and J gave up 6 bases, with 14 bases separating them. The CDR3 sequence: CASRRAGVHGYTF. In DNA form, the CDR3 reads TGTGCCAGCAGGAGGGCAGGGGTACATGGCTACACCTTC.

CDR3 protein: CASSEGGTQETQYF. The CDR3 DNA is TGTGCCAGCTCCGAGGGAGGAACCCAAGAGACCCAGTACTTC. The rearrangement joins TRBV5-4 to TRBJ2-5; tentatively, D is TRBD2 (6 bases). This CDR3 is built from 14 residues. Germline loops: CDR1 SGHNT, CDR2 YYREEE (reference sequence). The V gene lost 7 bases and the J gene lost 1 base, with 14 bases spanning the gap.

This chain links TRBV18 with TRBJ1-4; weak D call: TRBD1 (6 bases). The CDR3 has 15 amino acids. The V and J ends lost 4 bases and 3 bases respectively, with 12 bases between them. Germline V gene sequence: CDR1 KGHSH, CDR2 LQKENI. In DNA, the CDR3 is TGTGCCAGCTCACTATTCGGGACATCTAATGAAAAACTGTTTTTT. Amino acids: CASSLFGTSNEKLFF. Variable domain in full (rest from reference TRBV18 and TRBJ1-4): NAGVMQNPRHLVRRRGQEARLRCSPMKGHSHVYWYRQLPEEGLKFMVYLQKENIIDESGMPKERFSAEFPKEGPSILRIQQVVRGDSAAYFCASSLFGTSNEKLFFGSGTQLSVL.

The chain has TRBV6-5 and TRBJ1-6; 11 bases align to TRBD1. This CDR3 spans 16 amino acids. With V trimmed by 2 bases and J by 10 bases, 7 bases remained unmatched. Germline V gene sequence: CDR1 MNHEY, CDR2 SVGAGI. Written as DNA, the CDR3 is TGTGCCAGCAGTTACCCAGGACAGGGGGCGAAATCACCCCTCCACTTT. It yields the protein CASSYPGQGAKSPLHF.

The chain couples TRBV28 to TRBJ2-5; 7 bases line up with TRBD2. The V gene's germline CDR1 is MDHEN and CDR2 SYDVKM. The ends lost 5 bases at V and 1 base at J; junction bases unmatched: 10. CDR3 length: 16 amino acids. CDR3 sequence (DNA): TGTGCCAGCAGTCCCCGGGTAGCGGGTTCCCAAGAGACCCAGTACTTC. It specifies CASSPRVAGSQETQYF.

The rearrangement uses TRBV10-3 and TRBJ2-7, with 9 bases lining up with TRBD2. This CDR3 is 12 amino acids long. The V segment lost 7 bases and the J segment 6 bases; nucleotides outside the gene matches: 4. Germline CDR1 reads ENHRY; CDR2 reads SYGVKD. This CDR3 is CAITSGRIEQYF. Written as DNA, the CDR3 is TGTGCCATCACCAGCGGGAGGATCGAGCAGTACTTC.

The gene calls are TRBV7-9 and TRBJ1-4; 8 bases match TRBD1. This CDR3 has 17 amino acids. Germline-derived CDR1 and CDR2 are SEHNR and FQNEAQ (reference sequence). V was clipped by 5 bases and J by 4 bases; unmatched bases: 12. DNA for the CDR3: TGTGCCAGCAGCAGGTCAGGGGGCGCGAGGGGTAATGAAAAACTGTTTTTT. The encoded protein is CASSRSGGARGNEKLFF.

The genes are TRBV9 and TRBJ1-6; D remains ambiguous. Germline CDR1 is SGDLS and CDR2 is YYNGEE. The length of the CDR3 is 13 residues. Trimming pared 0 bases from V and 7 bases from J, leaving 5 bases between. The CDR3 spells CASSVAGNSPLHF. CDR3 bases: TGTGCCAGCAGCGTAGCGGGGAATTCACCCCTCCACTTT. Full variable domain (missing parts from reference TRBV9 and TRBJ1-6): DSGVTQTPKHLITATGQRVTLRCSPRSGDLSVYWYQQSLDQGLQFLIQYYNGEERAKGNILERFSAQQFPDLHSELNLSSLELGDSALYFCASSVAGNSPLHFGNGTRLTVT.

The V and J genes are TRBV5-1 and TRBJ2-5; 9 bases are a match to TRBD2. Germline V lookup: CDR1 SGHRS, CDR2 YFSETQ. This CDR3 contains 16 residues. Trimming at V came to 0 bases and at J to 2 bases, leaving 5 bases not matched to a gene. The CDR3 DNA reads TGCGCCAGCAGCTTGGGGCTAGCGGGGCAGCAAGAGACCCAGTACTTC. This encodes CASSLGLAGQQETQYF.

This clone was seen only a few times. The chain links TRBV4-3 to TRBJ2-7; the D gene is possibly TRBD2 (5 bases). Germline loops: CDR1 LGHNA, CDR2 YSLEER. This CDR3 is 14 amino acids long. The ends were cut back, 4 bases at V and 5 bases at J, with 15 bases in the middle. The CDR3 DNA follows: TGCGCCAGCAGCCTGGGTGGAGGAGTCCACGAGCAGTACTTC. Protein sequence: CASSLGGGVHEQYF.

The chain employs TRBV6-1 and TRBJ1-1, with D unresolved. Germline CDR1 is MNHNS and CDR2 is SASEGT. V dropped 6 bases and J dropped 3 bases, with 17 bases sitting between them. This CDR3 comprises 15 residues. The CDR3 coding sequence is TGTGCCAGCAGGGCGGCGGGCAGGACGGACACTGAAGCTTTCTTT. This codes for CASRAAGRTDTEAFF.

This chain connects TRBV28 to TRBJ2-2; tentatively, D is TRBD1 (6 bases). This CDR3 comprises 14 residues. CDR1 and CDR2 (germline): MDHEN, SYDVKM. Trimming left V 7 bases short and J 7 bases short, with 16 bases between. The DNA of the CDR3 is TGTGCCAGCATGCCCCAGGGGCTTATCGGGGAGCTGTTTTTT. Encoded protein: CASMPQGLIGELFF.

This chain connects TRBV2 to TRBJ2-1; D unresolved. This CDR3 is built from 16 residues. Trimming cost V 2 bases and J 3 bases, with 14 bases left between them. Germline-derived CDR1 and CDR2 are SNHLY and FYNNEI. The CDR3 sequence is CASSETIGYLYNEQFF. For the CDR3, the DNA is TGTGCCAGCAGTGAAACTATCGGGTACCTCTACAATGAGCAGTTCTTC.

V is TRBV25-1 and J is TRBJ1-1, with 8 bases that match TRBD1. Trimming at V came to 8 bases and at J to 8 bases, leaving 10 bases not matched to a gene. Germline V CDR1 and CDR2: MGHDK, SYGVNS. This CDR3 has 13 residues. The CDR3: CASGPVDRDEAFF. CDR3 DNA sequence: TGTGCCAGCGGACCCGTGGACAGGGACGAAGCTTTCTTT.

The chain carries TRBV28 and TRBJ1-2, with D possibly matching TRBD1 (6 bases). Germline V gene lookup returns CDR1 MDHEN and CDR2 SYDVKM. The CDR3 consists of 14 residues. Trimming left V 4 bases short and J 12 bases short, with 21 bases between. Here the CDR3 reads CASSSILRGGGDTF. The CDR3 bases are TGTGCCAGCAGTTCAATACTGCGAGGGGGGGGCGACACCTTC.

The V gene is TRBV10-3, the J gene TRBJ1-1; unclear D gene. Trimming stripped 0 bases from V and 0 bases from J, with 8 bases between. The CDR3 is made up of 15 amino acids. The germline V gene has CDR1 ENHRY and CDR2 SYGVKD. This CDR3 is CAISESRPVNTEAFF. CDR3 in DNA: TGTGCCATCAGTGAGTCGCGTCCTGTGAACACTGAAGCTTTCTTT.

The count of this clone is one. The rearrangement joins TRBV5-5 to TRBJ1-4; 9 bases match TRBD1. Germline V gene sequence: CDR1 SGHKS, CDR2 YYEKEE (reference sequence). The CDR3 covers 15 residues. The V and J ends lost 4 bases and 7 bases, in that order; junction bases with no gene match: 8. This chain's CDR3 is CASSLMGQGPEKLFF. CDR3 DNA: TGTGCCAGCAGCCTGATGGGACAGGGCCCTGAAAAACTGTTTTTT.

The chain carries TRBV7-9 and TRBJ2-1; 7 bases fit TRBD1. The CDR3 loop spans 15 amino acids. Germline loops: CDR1 SEHNR, CDR2 FQNEAQ (reference sequence). The V gene end was trimmed by 7 bases and the J gene end by 2 bases; junction bases not matched to a gene: 8. CDR3 amino acids: CASTPTTGTYNEQFF. In nucleotides, the CDR3 is TGTGCCAGCACCCCGACGACAGGGACCTACAATGAGCAGTTCTTC.